This TCR beta chain was sequenced during a study of monozygotic twins with inflammatory bowel disease. Findings and caveats of the study: IBD patients carried less diverse TCRbeta repertoires (inverse Simpson) than healthy co-twins. Comparison of concordant versus discordant twins revealed no difference in repertoire similarity, possibly due to limited power.

Total RNA input per TCR library was roughly 3,300 ng. TCRalpha and TCRbeta cDNA was put through two nested PCRs of 16 and 9 cycles. TCRdb reprocessed the 5' RACE reads, keeping one entry per CDR3 protein, no DNA. With 150,000 to 200,000 distinct CDR3 sequences in the sample, the ten largest clones hold over 2.5%. Regarding this clonotype: Its antigen is not identified.

CDR3 size: 17 residues. Germline CDR1 is MDHEN and CDR2 is SYDVKM. The sequence was obtained from a human donor with ulcerative colitis or Crohn's disease, or a healthy co-twin of an affected twin (not recorded which). This sequence joins TRBV28 and TRBJ2-7; TCRdb designates TRBD1, a call that cannot be tested without DNA. The sequenced sample consisted of blood. CDR3 sequence reads: CASSLTGVSRSSYEQYF.